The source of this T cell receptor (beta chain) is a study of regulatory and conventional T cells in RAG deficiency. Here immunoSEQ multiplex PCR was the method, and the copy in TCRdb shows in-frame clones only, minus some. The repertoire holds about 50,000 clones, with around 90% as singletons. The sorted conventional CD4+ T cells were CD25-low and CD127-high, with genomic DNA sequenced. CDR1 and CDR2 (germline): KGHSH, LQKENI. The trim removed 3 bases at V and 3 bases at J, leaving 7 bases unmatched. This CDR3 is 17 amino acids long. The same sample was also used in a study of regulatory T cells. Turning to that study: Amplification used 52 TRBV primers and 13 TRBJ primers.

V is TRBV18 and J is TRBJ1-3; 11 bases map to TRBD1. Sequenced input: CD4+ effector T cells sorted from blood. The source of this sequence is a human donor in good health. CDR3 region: CASSPVTGTGGGNTIYF. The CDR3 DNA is TGTGCCAGCTCACCTGTCACCGGGACAGGGGGTGGAAACACCATATATTTT.